The 20 T cell receptor beta chains presented below share a single source sample, sequenced in a study of T cell responses to AZD1222 COVID-19 vaccine. This table comes from immunoSEQ multiplex PCR, and its TCRdb copy is limited to in-frame clones, with some not included. The table includes roughly 150,000 clones, 85% to 90% detected once. This specimen was peripheral blood, taken on day 0 of AZD1222 vaccination. The receptors here all came from an adult in good health.

This clone has at least ten counts. Sequence at one end of the junction differs from germline and may be a read error. The chain employs TRBV5-1 and TRBJ2-2; 7 bases match TRBD1. The CDR3 loop spans 15 amino acids. Germline V gene data show CDR1 as SGHRS and CDR2 as YFSETQ. Here the CDR3 DNA reads TGCGCCAGCAGCCTAACGGACAGGAACAGCGGGGAGCTGTTTTTT. The encoded protein is CASSLTDRNSGELFF.

The chain is built from TRBV10-3 and TRBJ1-4, with 7 bases aligning to TRBD1. The germline gives CDR1 ENHRY, CDR2 SYGVKD. With 4 bases clipped from V and 6 bases from J, the junction kept 8 bases outside the gene matches. The CDR3 spans 15 residues. CDR3 protein: CAISGEGQVHEKLFF. As DNA, the CDR3 is TGTGCCATCAGTGGAGAAGGACAGGTCCATGAAAAACTGTTTTTT.

The rearrangement links TRBV6-6 to TRBJ1-5; 9 bases map to TRBD1. Germline V gene sequence: CDR1 MNHNY, CDR2 SVGAGI (reference sequence). This CDR3 comprises 15 residues. With V trimmed by 6 bases and J by 7 bases, 10 bases remained unmatched. CDR3: CASSSTGGSVQPQHF. The CDR3, as DNA: TGTGCCAGCAGCAGCACAGGGGGCTCGGTGCAGCCCCAGCATTTT.

This clone was seen a single time. J is TRBJ2-3 and V is TRBV5-1; D perhaps matches TRBD1 (5 bases). This CDR3 has 15 amino acids. Trimming took 0 bases from V and 3 from J, leaving 11 bases between them. CDR1 and CDR2 (germline): SGHRS, YFSETQ. CDR3: CASSLEGRGTDTQYF. The CDR3 DNA follows: TGCGCCAGCAGCTTGGAGGGAAGGGGAACAGATACGCAGTATTTT.

This sequence joins TRBV7-3 and TRBJ2-1; 13 positions match TRBD2. The germline gives CDR1 SGHTA, CDR2 FQGTGA. V gave up 5 bases and J gave up 0 bases; unmatched junction bases: 13. The CDR3 sequence is 20 residues long. CDR3 bases: TGTGCCAGCAGCCCGCTGGGACTAGCGGGGACGCTTAGCTCCTACAATGAGCAGTTCTTC. Translation: CASSPLGLAGTLSSYNEQFF.

The chain couples TRBV9 to TRBJ2-3, with D possibly being TRBD1 (5 bases). V lost 4 bases and J 0 bases, leaving 12 bases between the germline ends. Germline V CDR1 and CDR2: SGDLS, YYNGEE. The CDR3 spans 15 residues. For the CDR3, the DNA is TGTGCCAGCAGCCAGGCAGGGCGAAGCACAGATACGCAGTATTTT. Translated, it gives CASSQAGRSTDTQYF.

The chain uses TRBV27 and TRBJ1-2; 7 bases are shared with TRBD1. V was clipped by 3 bases and J by 8 bases; unmatched bases: 21. Germline CDR1 and CDR2: MNHEY and SMNVEV (reference sequence). This CDR3 comprises 18 residues. DNA for the CDR3: TGTGCCAGCAGTTTTGGAGCGACAGGGCTTTGGGGAGGGGGCGGCTACACCTTC. This sequence encodes CASSFGATGLWGGGGYTF.

This rearrangement joins TRBV5-6 to TRBJ2-5; 9 bases agree with TRBD2. Germline-derived CDR1 and CDR2 are SGHDT and YYEEEE. The CDR3 extends over 17 amino acids. Unmatched junction bases numbered 8, after V lost 1 base and J lost 1 base. The CDR3, as DNA: TGTGCCAGCAGCTTGTTGGTAGCTAGCGGGGCCCAAGAGACCCAGTACTTC. Translated: CASSLLVASGAQETQYF.

V usage is TRBV5-1 and J usage is TRBJ2-2; 9 bases fit TRBD2. The CDR3 has 16 amino acids. Germline CDR1 and CDR2: SGHRS and YFSETQ. V was pared by 4 bases and J by 2 bases, with 6 bases of the junction left unmatched. The CDR3 loop reads CASSNPSGVNTGELFF. Here the CDR3 DNA reads TGCGCCAGCAGCAATCCTAGCGGGGTCAACACCGGGGAGCTGTTTTTT.

The CDR3 coding sequence is TGTGCCAGCAGCCCAGGGGGACGGAGAGATCAAGAGACCCAGTACTTC. Encoded protein: CASSPGGRRDQETQYF. The chain carries TRBV7-9 and TRBJ2-5, with 7 bases aligning to TRBD1. The CDR3 contains 16 residues. With 5 bases clipped from V and 2 bases from J, the junction kept 11 bases outside the gene matches. The V gene's germline CDR1 is SEHNR and CDR2 FQNEAQ (reference sequence). Combining the CDR3 with reference TRBV7-9 and TRBJ2-5 gives the whole variable domain DTGVSQNPRHKITKRGQNVTFRCDPISEHNRLYWYRQTLGQGPEFLTYFQNEAQLEKSRLLSDRFSAERPKGSFSTLEIQRTEQGDSAMYLCASSPGGRRDQETQYFGPGTRLLVL.

The V and J genes are TRBV29-1 and TRBJ2-2; D possibly uses TRBD1 or TRBD2 (5 bases each). Between the trimmed V and J ends, which lost 7 bases and 3 bases, there was a span of 12 bases. The CDR3 totals 13 residues. Germline CDR1 SQVTM, CDR2 ANQGSEA. The CDR3 DNA is TGCAGCGCGGCCGGGACCTACACCGGGGAGCTGTTTTTT. Protein product: CSAAGTYTGELFF.

This chain uses TRBV5-1 with TRBJ1-5; D possibly corresponds to TRBD1 (5 bases). Trimming shortened V by 3 bases and J by 2 bases, and 9 bases separated the two germline ends. Germline assignment: CDR1 SGHRS and CDR2 YFSETQ. This CDR3 spans 14 amino acids. CDR3 in DNA: TGCGCCAGCAGCTCAGGGACGGGCAATCAGCCCCAGCATTTT. Translation: CASSSGTGNQPQHF.

CDR3 DNA sequence: TGTGCCAGCAGCTTAGCAGCTTCCACTGAAGCTTTCTTT. Its translation is CASSLAASTEAFF. The chain recombines TRBV7-3 with TRBJ1-1; no definite D call. This CDR3 comprises 13 residues. Trimming removed 2 bases at V and 4 bases at J, with 8 bases between. Germline V lookup: CDR1 SGHTA, CDR2 FQGTGA. Full variable domain (missing parts from reference TRBV7-3 and TRBJ1-1): GAGVSQTPSNKVTEKGKYVELRCDPISGHTALYWYRQSLGQGPEFLIYFQGTGAADDSGLPNDRFFAVRPEGSVSTLKIQRTERGDSAVYLCASSLAASTEAFFGQGTRLTVV.

This clone was seen more than once but under ten times. The chain links TRBV23-1 to TRBJ1-5; D possibly corresponds to TRBD1 (6 bases). TRBV23-1 falls under the ORF class, with uncertain function. The CDR3 contains 19 residues. V lost 2 bases and J lost 6, with 26 bases in between. The CDR3 is CASSQVKVSQGQFGQPQHF. CDR3 DNA sequence: TGCGCCAGCAGTCAAGTCAAGGTCAGTCAGGGGCAATTTGGTCAGCCCCAGCATTTT.

The chain recombines TRBV18 with TRBJ2-2; TRBD2 matches at 13 bases. The germline V gene encodes CDR1 KGHSH and CDR2 LQKENI. The CDR3 runs 17 residues. Unmatched junction bases numbered 5, after V lost 2 bases and J lost 5 bases. The CDR3 bases are TGTGCCAGCTCACCATCGACTAGCGGGGGGTCAACCGGGGAGCTGTTTTTT. This encodes CASSPSTSGGSTGELFF.

V gene TRBV4-1 combines with J gene TRBJ2-5, with 16 bases matching TRBD2. The J segment lost 1 base and the V segment lost 0 bases, leaving 14 bases of the junction unmatched. In germline, CDR1 is MGHRA, CDR2 YSYEKL. This CDR3 contains 22 residues. In DNA, the CDR3 is TGCGCCAGCAGCCAAGAACCCCGGTTGGGGACTAGCGGGGGGGCGGCCCAAGAGACCCAGTACTTC. This sequence encodes CASSQEPRLGTSGGAAQETQYF.

CDR3 in amino acids: CASSLGADQPQHF. CDR3 sequence (DNA): TGCGCCAGCAGTTTAGGGGCCGATCAGCCCCAGCATTTT. This chain links TRBV4-3 with TRBJ1-5, with D perhaps TRBD1 (5 bases). This CDR3 has 13 residues. Germline CDR1 LGHNA, CDR2 YSLEER. With 6 bases removed from V and 5 bases from J, the gap between germline ends came to 11 bases.

The chain is built from TRBV27 and TRBJ2-3; 7 positions match TRBD1. Germline V gene data show CDR1 as MNHEY and CDR2 as SMNVEV (reference sequence). This CDR3 region has 15 residues. J lost 0 bases, V lost 6 bases, and 6 bases had no gene match. DNA of the CDR3: TGTGCCAGCAGAGGACAGGCGTCTAGCACAGATACGCAGTATTTT. Amino acids: CASRGQASSTDTQYF.

V usage is TRBV2 and J usage is TRBJ1-2; 8 positions match TRBD1. V was pared by 0 bases and J by 5 bases, with 5 bases of the junction left unmatched. Germline values: CDR1 SNHLY, CDR2 FYNNEI. The CDR3 is 15 residues long. The CDR3 loop is CASSEAMDRVYGYTF. The CDR3 coding sequence is TGTGCCAGCAGTGAAGCGATGGACAGGGTATATGGCTACACCTTC.

The genes are TRBV20-1 and TRBJ1-2; the D gene is possibly TRBD1 (5 bases). The CDR3 consists of 11 residues. CDR1 is DFQATT and CDR2 is SNEGSKA in the germline V gene (reference sequence). The V end lost 6 bases, the J end lost 8 bases, and 13 bases lay between the germline ends. CDR3 sequence reads: CSADAGLGYTF. The CDR3 nucleotides are TGCAGTGCGGATGCAGGGTTAGGCTACACCTTC.